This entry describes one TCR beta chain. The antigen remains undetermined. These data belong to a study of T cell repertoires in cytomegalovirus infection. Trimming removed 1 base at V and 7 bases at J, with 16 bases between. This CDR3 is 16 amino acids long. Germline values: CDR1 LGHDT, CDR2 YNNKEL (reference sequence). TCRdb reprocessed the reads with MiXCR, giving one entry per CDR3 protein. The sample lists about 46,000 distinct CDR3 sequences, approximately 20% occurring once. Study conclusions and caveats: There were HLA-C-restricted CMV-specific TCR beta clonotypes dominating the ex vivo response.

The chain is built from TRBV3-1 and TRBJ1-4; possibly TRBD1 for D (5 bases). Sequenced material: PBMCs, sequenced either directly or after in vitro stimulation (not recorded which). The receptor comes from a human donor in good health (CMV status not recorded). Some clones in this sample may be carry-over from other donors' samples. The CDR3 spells CASSQGAGWGGEKLFF. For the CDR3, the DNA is TGTGCCAGCAGCCAAGGGGCGGGGTGGGGGGGTGAAAAACTGTTTTTT.